Below, one TCR beta chain is given with its context. Some clones are missing from TCRdb's copy, which holds only in-frame ones; the method was immunoSEQ multiplex PCR. The sample has roughly 200,000 clones, 80% to 90% seen once. The data belong to a study of blood T cell repertoires in COVID-19. Across the study: In Cohort 3, a recovered donor had either two negative PCRs, clearance, or symptom resolution. Some COVID-19 samples were acute and others convalescent; all came from the United States, Italy and Spain.

Participants came from 24 US areas, aged roughly 18 to 100 years. Cohorts were based on clinical histories the participants reported. The CDR3 length is 11 residues. The germline V gene encodes CDR1 MDHEN and CDR2 SYDVKM. Trimming pared 4 bases from V and 8 bases from J, leaving 8 bases between. The V gene is TRBV28, the J gene TRBJ1-2; D remains unclear. The sequence was collected from a young man in a cohort exposed to, infected with or recovered from COVID-19 (not recorded which). Sample: PBMCs or T cells enriched from blood (not recorded which). In DNA, the CDR3 is TGTGCCAGCAGTTCGACACTGGGCTACACCTTC. Translating gives CASSSTLGYTF.